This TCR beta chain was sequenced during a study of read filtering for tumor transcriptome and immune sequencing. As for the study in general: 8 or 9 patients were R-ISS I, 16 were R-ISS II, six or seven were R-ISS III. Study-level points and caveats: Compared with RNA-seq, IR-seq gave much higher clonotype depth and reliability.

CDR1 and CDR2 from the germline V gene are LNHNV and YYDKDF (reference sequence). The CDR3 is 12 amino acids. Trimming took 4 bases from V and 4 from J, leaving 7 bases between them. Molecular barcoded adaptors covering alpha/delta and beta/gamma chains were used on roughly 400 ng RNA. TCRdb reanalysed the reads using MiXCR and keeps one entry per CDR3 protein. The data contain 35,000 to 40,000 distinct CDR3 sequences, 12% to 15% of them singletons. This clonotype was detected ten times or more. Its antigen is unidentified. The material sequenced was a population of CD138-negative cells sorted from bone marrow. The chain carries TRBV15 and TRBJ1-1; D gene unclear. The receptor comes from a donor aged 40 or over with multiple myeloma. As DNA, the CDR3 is TGTGCCACCAGCAAAAGGATCACTGAAGCTTTCTTT. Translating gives CATSKRITEAFF.